This is a list of T cell receptor beta chains from one sample in a study of relationships among human T cell subsets. TCRdb reanalysed the multiplex PCR reads using MiXCR and keeps one entry per CDR3 protein. The sample records roughly 13,000 distinct CDR3 sequences, roughly 68% being singletons. The sample comprised CD4+ Th1 cells sorted from blood. These receptor sequences come from a man aged 35-49 years in good health. Each CDR3 is given with its conserved first and last residue. The D gene is left open where the match is weak. Expanded clones get a size class; other rows say once, few or many, or leave the size out.

j_call clone_size d_call v_call cdr3_nt cdr3_aa
TRBJ2-7 few - TRBV11-2 TGTGCCAGCAGCTTAGACGGGGGCTCCTACTACGAGCAGTACTTC CASSLDGGSYYEQYF
TRBJ1-5 - - TRBV4-1 TGCGCCAGCAGCCAAGAAGGCCAGGGCCGAACAATGAATCAGCCCCAGCATTTT CASSQEGQGRTMNQPQHF
TRBJ2-1 - - TRBV20-1 TGCAGTGCTAGAGGCGAAGGAGGGGGCCTTTACAATGAGCAGTTCTTC CSARGEGGGLYNEQFF
TRBJ1-1 - - TRBV5-1 TGCGCCAGCAGCTTGTGGGGGGGGACTGAAGCTTTCTTT CASSLWGGTEAFF
TRBJ1-5 - - TRBV3-1 TGTGCCAGCAGCCAAGGTTTTTCAGGGTCGGCTCAGCCCCAGCATTTT CASSQGFSGSAQPQHF
TRBJ1-5 - - TRBV5-4 TGCGCCAGCAGCTTGGAGGGTAGCAATCAGCCCCAGCATTTT CASSLEGSNQPQHF
TRBJ1-5 - - TRBV28 TGTGCCAGCAGTTTAAGATCTGGGGGCGGCCGACAGCCCCAGCATTTT CASSLRSGGGRQPQHF
TRBJ2-1 - TRBD2 TRBV11-2 TGTGCCAGCAGCCCCGGCGGGAGACGGACATACAATGAGCAGTTCTTC CASSPGGRRTYNEQFF
TRBJ1-5 - - TRBV30 TGTGCCTGGGACCTGGGGACACCTAACCAGCCCCAGCATTTT CAWDLGTPNQPQHF
TRBJ1-1 - - TRBV14 TGTGCCAGCAGCCGTTCCGGAGGGAACACTGAAGCTTTCTTT CASSRSGGNTEAFF
TRBJ1-1 few TRBD1 TRBV11-2 TGTGCCAGCAGCTCACAGGGGGCGACCACTGAAGCTTTCTTT CASSSQGATTEAFF
TRBJ1-5 - - TRBV11-2 TGTGCCAGCAGCCACAGTGCTAATAGCAATCAGCCCCAGCATTTT CASSHSANSNQPQHF
TRBJ1-2 - - TRBV19 TGTGCCAGTAATAGGCTGTATGGCTACACCTTC CASNRLYGYTF
TRBJ2-2 - - TRBV27 TGTGCCAGCAGTTTAGGGGTTTTGGGAATCGGGGAGCTGTTTTTT CASSLGVLGIGELFF
TRBJ1-5 few - TRBV11-2 TGTGCCAGCAGCTTAAGTCAGGGCGCTCAGCCCCAGCATTTT CASSLSQGAQPQHF
TRBJ2-1 - - TRBV11-2 TGTGCCAGCAACCCCTTGGTCGCTGAGCAGTTCTTC CASNPLVAEQFF
TRBJ2-2 - - TRBV11-2 TGTGCCAGCAGCTTGGGTGACACCGGAGAGCTGTTTTTT CASSLGDTGELFF
TRBJ1-1 - - TRBV28 TGTGCCAGCAGTTTGACAGGAAGGGGTGAAGCTTTCTTT CASSLTGRGEAFF
TRBJ2-3 once TRBD2 TRBV20-1 TGCAGTGCTGCTAGCGGGGGTGCTCGCGGGGTTGCGCAGTATTTT CSAASGGARGVAQYF
TRBJ2-1 few - TRBV6-1 TGTGCCAGCAGACAGGATCCCTCCTACAATGAGCAGTTCTTC CASRQDPSYNEQFF
TRBJ1-4 - - TRBV2 TGTGCCAGCAGTGAAGCGTGGGACCGTGAAGGTGAAAAACTGTTTTTT CASSEAWDREGEKLFF
TRBJ2-1 - - TRBV5-1 TGCGCCAGCGCCTTAGTGGATGAGCAGTTCTTC CASALVDEQFF
TRBJ1-5 - - TRBV4-1 TGCGCCAGCAGCCAAGTTAGGGCGAGCAATCAGCCCCAGCATTTT CASSQVRASNQPQHF
TRBJ2-1 - - TRBV28 TGTGCCAGCAATCGGGGAAACCAGAATGAGCAGTTCTTC CASNRGNQNEQFF
TRBJ2-1 - - TRBV11-2 TGTGCCAGCAGGGCAGCCCCGGGCAATGAGCAGTTCTTC CASRAAPGNEQFF
TRBJ2-7 - - TRBV5-6 TGTGCCAGCAGCTGGGAGACCTACGAGCAGTACTTC CASSWETYEQYF
TRBJ2-5 - - TRBV20-1 TGCAGAGCTGGGAGGGGGGGCCAAGAGACCCAGTACTTC CRAGRGGQETQYF
TRBJ1-5 - - TRBV23-1 TGCGCCACCCCTAGAGGGGTTGGCAATCAGCCCCAGCATTTT CATPRGVGNQPQHF
TRBJ1-1 - TRBD1 TRBV20-1 TGCAGTGCTATTGACAGGGTCGGGAACACTGAAGCTTTCTTT CSAIDRVGNTEAFF
TRBJ2-1 - TRBD2 TRBV10-3 TGTGCCATTGGGACTAGCGCCTACAATGAGCAGTTCTTC CAIGTSAYNEQFF
TRBJ2-3 - - TRBV28 TGTGCCAGCACCGCTCGGGGGCTCGGGGATACGCAGTATTTT CASTARGLGDTQYF
TRBJ1-2 - - TRBV5-1 TGCGCCAGCAGCCCCAGGACCGATGGCTATGGCTACACCTTC CASSPRTDGYGYTF
TRBJ1-6 - - TRBV7-9 TGTGCCAGCAGCCTACTGCAGGGGTCTCCTAATTCACCCCTCCACTTT CASSLLQGSPNSPLHF
TRBJ2-3 - - TRBV24-1 TGTGCCACCAGTGACCATTTAGACAGCACAGATACGCAGTATTTT CATSDHLDSTDTQYF
TRBJ2-1 - - TRBV7-6 TGTGCCAGCAGCCGCCCCTCAGGCCCGTACAATGAGCAGTTCTTC CASSRPSGPYNEQFF
TRBJ2-7 - TRBD1 TRBV6-2/TRBV6-3 TGTGCCAGCAGTATACAGGGGGCCTCTTCCTACGAGCAGTACTTC CASSIQGASSYEQYF
TRBJ1-5 - - TRBV28 TGTGCCAGCAGTTTTGGAAGGGGCCCAGGGCAGCCCCAGCATTTT CASSFGRGPGQPQHF
TRBJ1-1 few - TRBV5-1 TGCGCCAGCAGCGTACAGGTGGGCACTGAAGCTTTCTTT CASSVQVGTEAFF
TRBJ1-6 - - TRBV11-3 TGTGCCAGCAGCTTAGATAGGTCGTCACCCCTCCACTTT CASSLDRSSPLHF
TRBJ2-7 - TRBD1 TRBV12-3/TRBV12-4 TGTGCCAGCAGCTTACAGGGGGTCGGTTCCTACGAGCAGTACTTC CASSLQGVGSYEQYF
TRBJ2-7 - TRBD2 TRBV11-2 TGTGCCAGCAGCTCCCAGGACCAGCGGGAAACCTACGAGCAGTACTTC CASSSQDQRETYEQYF
TRBJ2-7 - - TRBV28 TGTGCCAGCAGTTTACCGACGGGGGCAAGCTACGAGCAGTACTTC CASSLPTGASYEQYF